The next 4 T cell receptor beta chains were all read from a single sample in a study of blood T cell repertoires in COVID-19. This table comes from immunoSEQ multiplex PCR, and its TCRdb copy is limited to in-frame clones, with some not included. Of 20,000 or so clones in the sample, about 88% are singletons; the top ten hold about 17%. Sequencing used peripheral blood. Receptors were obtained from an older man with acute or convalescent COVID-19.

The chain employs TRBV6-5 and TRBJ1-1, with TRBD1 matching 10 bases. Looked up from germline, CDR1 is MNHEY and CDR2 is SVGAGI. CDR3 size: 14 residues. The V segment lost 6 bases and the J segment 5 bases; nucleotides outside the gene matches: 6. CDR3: CASRPDRGRTEAFF. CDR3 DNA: TGTGCCAGCAGGCCGGACAGGGGGAGGACTGAAGCTTTCTTT.

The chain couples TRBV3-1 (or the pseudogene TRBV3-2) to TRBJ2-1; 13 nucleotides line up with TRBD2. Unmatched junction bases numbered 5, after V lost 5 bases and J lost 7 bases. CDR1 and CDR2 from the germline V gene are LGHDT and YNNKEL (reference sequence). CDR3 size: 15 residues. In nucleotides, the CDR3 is TGTGCCAGCAGCGAACTAGCGGGAGGGTCTAATGAGCAGTTCTTC. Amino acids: CASSELAGGSNEQFF.

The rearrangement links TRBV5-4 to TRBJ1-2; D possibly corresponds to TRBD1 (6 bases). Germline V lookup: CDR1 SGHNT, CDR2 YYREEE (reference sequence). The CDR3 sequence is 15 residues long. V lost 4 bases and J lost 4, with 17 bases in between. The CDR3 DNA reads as TGTGCCAGCAGCATTACAGGGTCGCCATTCTATGGCTACACCTTC. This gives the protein CASSITGSPFYGYTF.

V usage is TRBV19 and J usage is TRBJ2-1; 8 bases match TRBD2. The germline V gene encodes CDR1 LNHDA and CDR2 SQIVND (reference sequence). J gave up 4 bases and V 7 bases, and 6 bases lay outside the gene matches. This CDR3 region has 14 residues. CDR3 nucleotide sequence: TGTGCCAGTAAAGCGGGAGTATCTTACAATGAGCAGTTCTTC. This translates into CASKAGVSYNEQFF.